This TCR beta chain was recovered during a study of blood T cell repertoires in COVID-19. Study as a whole: The analysed material was cDNA or gDNA that came from T cells, B-cell-depleted T cells, or PBMCs.

This CDR3 contains 14 residues. V was cut by 3 bases and J by 2 bases, with 8 bases left in between. Germline V gene sequence: CDR1 SGHRS, CDR2 YFSETQ. TCRdb's table, derived via immunoSEQ multiplex PCR, lists solely in-frame clones and lacks some. The sample lists approximately 350,000 clones; less than 90% were seen once. The receptor was isolated from a woman aged 55-70 years with COVID-19, enrolled during active disease. Sequenced input: peripheral blood. V gene TRBV5-1 combines with J gene TRBJ1-4, with D possibly being TRBD1 (5 bases). CDR3 sequence (DNA): TGCGCCAGCAGCTCAGGGTCCACTAATGAAAAACTGTTTTTT. It translates to CASSSGSTNEKLFF.